These T cell receptor beta chains were read from a single sample in a study of blood T cell repertoires in COVID-19. Clones were sequenced by immunoSEQ multiplex PCR, and TCRdb holds only the in-frame ones, with some missing. This sample has more than 150,000 clones, with 90% found just once. Sequencing input: peripheral blood. These receptors all come from a man aged 45-60 years with acute or convalescent COVID-19. Each CDR3 is given with its conserved first and last residue. The D gene is left open where the match is weak. Only part of the rows carry a size: once, few, many, or a class if the clone is expanded.

v_call: TRBV6-2/TRBV6-3
d_call: NA
clone_size: NA
j_call: TRBJ1-6
cdr3_aa: CASSYRLQGSSPLHF

v_call: TRBV11-2
d_call: NA
clone_size: few
j_call: TRBJ2-7
cdr3_aa: CASSAYSGSTYEQYF

v_call: TRBV6-5
d_call: NA
clone_size: once
j_call: TRBJ2-3
cdr3_aa: CASSYGGRGADTQYF

v_call: TRBV3-1/TRBV3-2
d_call: NA
clone_size: NA
j_call: TRBJ1-1
cdr3_aa: CASSQRHGDTEAFF

v_call: TRBV15
d_call: NA
clone_size: NA
j_call: TRBJ1-2
cdr3_aa: CATSRDRGGEYYGYTF

v_call: TRBV2
d_call: NA
clone_size: NA
j_call: TRBJ2-1
cdr3_aa: CASSARVSYNEQFF

v_call: TRBV2
d_call: NA
clone_size: NA
j_call: TRBJ1-2
cdr3_aa: CASSEAQSPQTF

v_call: TRBV6-5
d_call: NA
clone_size: NA
j_call: TRBJ2-2
cdr3_aa: CASGGAPGELFF

v_call: TRBV30
d_call: TRBD2
clone_size: NA
j_call: TRBJ2-2
cdr3_aa: CAWSVLAGGTTGELFF

v_call: TRBV5-1
d_call: NA
clone_size: once
j_call: TRBJ2-3
cdr3_aa: CASRERAGAGDTQYF

v_call: TRBV18
d_call: NA
clone_size: once
j_call: TRBJ1-1
cdr3_aa: CASSQQGTWPEAFF

v_call: TRBV27
d_call: NA
clone_size: NA
j_call: TRBJ1-1
cdr3_aa: CASSGPWTEAFF

v_call: TRBV11-1
d_call: TRBD1
clone_size: NA
j_call: TRBJ1-1
cdr3_aa: CASSFPQGAYTEAFF

v_call: TRBV27
d_call: TRBD2
clone_size: NA
j_call: TRBJ2-1
cdr3_aa: CASSPEEREGVNEQFF

v_call: TRBV20-1
d_call: TRBD1
clone_size: NA
j_call: TRBJ2-7
cdr3_aa: CSASHGTGTLYEQYF

v_call: TRBV28
d_call: NA
clone_size: once
j_call: TRBJ2-6
cdr3_aa: CASSLYRSPGANVLTF

v_call: TRBV3-1/TRBV3-2
d_call: NA
clone_size: few
j_call: TRBJ2-1
cdr3_aa: CASSQGGRNEQFF

v_call: TRBV27
d_call: TRBD1
clone_size: NA
j_call: TRBJ2-2
cdr3_aa: CASSLTGVITGELFF

v_call: TRBV30
d_call: NA
clone_size: NA
j_call: TRBJ1-6
cdr3_aa: CAWSVSGNNSPLHF

v_call: TRBV11-2
d_call: NA
clone_size: NA
j_call: TRBJ1-1
cdr3_aa: CASSLNTDTEAFF